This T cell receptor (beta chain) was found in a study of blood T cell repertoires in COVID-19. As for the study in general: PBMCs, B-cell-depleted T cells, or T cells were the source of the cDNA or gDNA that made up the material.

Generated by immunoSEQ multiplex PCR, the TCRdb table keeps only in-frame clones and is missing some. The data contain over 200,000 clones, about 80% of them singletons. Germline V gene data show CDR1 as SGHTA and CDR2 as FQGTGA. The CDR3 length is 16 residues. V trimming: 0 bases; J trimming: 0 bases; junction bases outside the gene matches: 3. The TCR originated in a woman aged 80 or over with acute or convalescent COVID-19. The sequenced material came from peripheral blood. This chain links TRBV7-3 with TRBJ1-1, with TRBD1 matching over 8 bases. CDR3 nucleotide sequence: TGTGCCAGCAGCTTAACGGGGACAGGCATGAACACTGAAGCTTTCTTT. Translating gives CASSLTGTGMNTEAFF.